Presented here are 19 T cell receptor beta chains from one specimen sequenced in a study of blood T cell repertoires in COVID-19. Profiled with immunoSEQ multiplex PCR; TCRdb holds only in-frame clones, not every one. The sample has over 85,000 clones, more than 75% seen once. Sequences were obtained from peripheral blood. These TCRs come from a woman between 50 and 59 years old with acute or convalescent COVID-19.

This clone was observed a single time. The chain couples TRBV30 to TRBJ2-1, with D perhaps matching TRBD2 (6 bases). The length of the CDR3 is 14 residues. Trimming left V 6 bases short and J 9 bases short, with 21 bases between. The germline V gene encodes CDR1 GTSNPN and CDR2 SVGIG (reference sequence). This chain's CDR3 is CACKRTGLEGEQFF. As DNA, the CDR3 is TGTGCCTGTAAGAGGACTGGGCTGGAGGGTGAGCAGTTCTTC.

The table lists this clone with a few counts. The J gene is TRBJ2-2, the V gene TRBV24-1, with D possibly TRBD2 on 5 matching bases. Trimming left V 3 bases short and J 7 bases short, with 14 bases between. The CDR3 has 15 amino acids. Germline V CDR1 and CDR2: KGHDR, SFDVKD. The DNA of the CDR3 is TGTGCCACCAGTGATCCTACGAGGGTGGACGGGGAGCTGTTTTTT. Amino acid sequence: CATSDPTRVDGELFF.

This chain uses TRBV19 with TRBJ1-1; perhaps TRBD1 as D (5 bases). Germline CDR1 and CDR2: LNHDA and SQIVND (reference sequence). The ends were cut back, 5 bases at V and 3 bases at J, with 10 bases in the middle. The CDR3 has 13 amino acids. In DNA, the CDR3 is TGTGCCAGTAGTGTCAGGGTGGACACTGAAGCTTTCTTT. Translating gives CASSVRVDTEAFF.

The genes are TRBV18 and TRBJ1-1; maybe TRBD1 (5 bases). The CDR3 runs to 15 residues. V lost 0 bases and J lost 4, with 12 bases in between. CDR1 is KGHSH and CDR2 is LQKENI in the germline V gene. The CDR3 here is CASSPPSTGGTEAFF. The CDR3 coding sequence is TGTGCCAGCTCACCACCGAGTACCGGGGGCACTGAAGCTTTCTTT.

The chain combines TRBV18 with TRBJ2-7, with TRBD1 matching 8 bases. There are 15 residues in the CDR3. With 2 bases clipped from V and 0 bases from J, the junction kept 3 bases outside the gene matches. Germline assignment: CDR1 KGHSH and CDR2 LQKENI. In nucleotides, the CDR3 is TGTGCCAGCTCACCAAGGACAGGGCACTCCTACGAGCAGTACTTC. Translated: CASSPRTGHSYEQYF.

The rearrangement joins TRBV7-9 to TRBJ2-1; perhaps TRBD1 as D (6 bases). V gave up 5 bases and J gave up 7 bases, with 9 bases separating them. Germline V gene lookup returns CDR1 SEHNR and CDR2 FQNEAQ (reference sequence). The CDR3 contains 12 residues. CDR3 DNA: TGTGCCAGCAGCCAGGGGTCAAATGAGCAGTTCTTC. Protein sequence: CASSQGSNEQFF. Combining the CDR3 with reference TRBV7-9 and TRBJ2-1 gives the whole variable domain DTGVSQNPRHKITKRGQNVTFRCDPISEHNRLYWYRQTLGQGPEFLTYFQNEAQLEKSRLLSDRFSAERPKGSFSTLEIQRTEQGDSAMYLCASSQGSNEQFFGPGTRLTVL.

The V gene is TRBV20-1, the J gene TRBJ2-7; maybe TRBD1 (8 bases). With 3 bases removed from V and 3 bases from J, the gap between germline ends came to 18 bases. CDR3 length equals 15 residues. Germline CDR1 reads DFQATT; CDR2 reads SNEGSKA (reference sequence). In DNA, the CDR3 is TGCAGTGCTAGTGGGGGGGGACAGGAGGTCTACGAGCAGTACTTC. It translates to CSASGGGQEVYEQYF.

V usage is TRBV29-1 and J usage is TRBJ2-1; 13 bases map to TRBD2. In germline, CDR1 is SQVTM, CDR2 ANQGSEA. V lost 7 bases, J lost 4 bases, and 7 bases stayed unmatched. CDR3 size: 15 residues. CDR3 sequence (DNA): TGCAGCGGGGAACTAGCGGGAGGGGGGTACAATGAGCAGTTCTTC. Protein product: CSGELAGGGYNEQFF.

V and J are TRBV5-1 and TRBJ2-2; 8 bases map to TRBD1. There are 15 residues in the CDR3. J gave up 5 bases and V 5 bases, and 8 bases lay outside the gene matches. In germline, CDR1 is SGHRS, CDR2 YFSETQ. CDR3 loop: CASRRDRGGTGELFF. CDR3 DNA: TGCGCCAGCAGACGCGACAGGGGCGGAACCGGGGAGCTGTTTTTT.

The chain is built from TRBV6-4 and TRBJ1-2; TRBD1 is a possible D gene (5 bases). This CDR3 spans 11 amino acids. Trimming left V 11 bases short and J 12 bases short, with 19 bases between. CDR1 is MRHNA, CDR2 SNTAGT, per germline. The CDR3 DNA is TGTGCCCTTCTACCCTGGGGCGTCGACACCTTC. Its translation: CALLPWGVDTF.

The chain is built from TRBV27 and TRBJ2-1; 7 nucleotides agree with TRBD1. Germline V gives CDR1 MNHEY, CDR2 SMNVEV (reference sequence). Germline trimming cut 7 bases from V and 9 bases from J; bases unmatched to any gene: 9. The CDR3 runs to 13 residues. The CDR3: CASTFRQGSEQFF. As DNA, the CDR3 is TGTGCCAGCACCTTCAGACAGGGCAGTGAGCAGTTCTTC.

The V and J genes are TRBV24-1 and TRBJ2-5; TRBD2 might be the D (5 bases). The CDR3 is 13 residues long. V lost 5 bases and J 5 bases, leaving 11 bases between the germline ends. CDR1 is KGHDR, CDR2 SFDVKD, per germline. The CDR3 loop reads CATSALGDETQYF. Here the CDR3 DNA reads TGTGCCACCAGTGCGTTGGGAGATGAGACCCAGTACTTC.

The chain uses TRBV9 and TRBJ2-3; 8 bases line up with TRBD2. Trimming at V came to 0 bases and at J to 0 bases, leaving 18 bases not matched to a gene. CDR1 is SGDLS, CDR2 YYNGEE, per germline. The CDR3 is made up of 21 amino acids. CDR3 bases: TGTGCCAGCAGCGTAGCTACGAGGAGATGGGGGGCTAGCGGGAGCACAGATACGCAGTATTTT. It codes for CASSVATRRWGASGSTDTQYF.

This clone has only a few counts. The rearrangement uses TRBV15 and TRBJ2-7, with D tentatively TRBD2 (5 bases). Germline CDR1 is LNHNV and CDR2 is YYDKDF (reference sequence). The length of the CDR3 is 15 residues. With 0 bases removed from V and 3 bases from J, the gap between germline ends came to 12 bases. CDR3 amino acids: CATSRDSYGDYEQYF. The CDR3 region has the DNA TGTGCCACCAGCAGAGATTCCTACGGGGACTACGAGCAGTACTTC.

The V call is TRBV11-2, the J call TRBJ2-1; 7 bases fit TRBD2. The junction had 15 bases not matched to a gene; V was cut back by 3 bases and J by 4 bases. Looked up from germline, CDR1 is SGHAT and CDR2 is FQNNGV. This CDR3 has 18 amino acids. The CDR3 reads CASSLWAVPSGQYNEQFF. The CDR3 DNA is TGTGCCAGCAGCTTGTGGGCGGTTCCTAGCGGCCAGTACAATGAGCAGTTCTTC.

This clone was seen a few times. J is TRBJ1-2 and V is TRBV19; maybe TRBD1 (6 bases). Trimming left V 1 base short and J 2 bases short, with 14 bases between. The CDR3 totals 16 residues. Germline assignment: CDR1 LNHDA and CDR2 SQIVND (reference sequence). CDR3 region: CASSIGAGTKNYGYTF. The CDR3 nucleotides are TGTGCCAGTAGTATAGGCGCCGGGACAAAAAACTATGGCTACACCTTC.

The rearrangement uses TRBV6-6 and TRBJ1-2; TRBD1 matches at 8 bases. The CDR3 spans 14 residues. Germline CDR1 reads MNHNY; CDR2 reads SVGAGI (reference sequence). J gave up 1 base and V 6 bases, and 4 bases lay outside the gene matches. CDR3 sequence: CASRAGQGNYGYTF. DNA of the CDR3: TGTGCCAGCAGGGCCGGACAGGGTAACTATGGCTACACCTTC.

The chain is built from TRBV4-1 and TRBJ2-1; 7 bases line up with TRBD2. V gave up 3 bases and J gave up 4 bases; unmatched junction bases: 9. CDR3 length: 16 amino acids. CDR1 is MGHRA and CDR2 is YSYEKL in the germline V gene. CDR3 DNA sequence: TGCGCCAGCAGCCAGACAGAACTAGCGAGGTACAATGAGCAGTTCTTC. This sequence encodes CASSQTELARYNEQFF.

This chain joins TRBV19 and TRBJ2-5; no reliable D call. This CDR3 is 14 amino acids long. The ends were cut back, 0 bases at V and 2 bases at J, with 7 bases in the middle. Germline values: CDR1 LNHDA, CDR2 SQIVND (reference sequence). CDR3 residues: CASSIDTNQETQYF. The CDR3 region has the DNA TGTGCCAGTAGTATAGACACTAATCAAGAGACCCAGTACTTC.